These 12 T cell receptor beta chains share one sample of origin, sequenced in a study of Tregs in tolerant kidney transplant recipients. Only in-frame clones appear in the TCRdb table, and some are missing; sequencing was by immunoSEQ multiplex PCR. The sample lists about 110,000 clones, nearly 90% occurring once. The source material was CD4+ T cells from blood, sampled before the transplant. Receptors were obtained from a human donor who received a combined kidney and bone marrow transplant.

This chain connects TRBV27 to TRBJ1-4; a possible D gene is TRBD1 (6 bases). Trimming left V 4 bases short and J 4 bases short, with 7 bases between. The CDR3 runs to 13 residues. CDR1 is MNHEY, CDR2 SMNVEV, per germline (reference sequence). CDR3 loop: CASSYRVNEKLFF. CDR3 in DNA: TGTGCCAGCAGTTACAGGGTTAATGAAAAACTGTTTTTT.

The rearrangement joins TRBV27 to TRBJ1-1; 10 nucleotides match TRBD1. Germline values: CDR1 MNHEY, CDR2 SMNVEV (reference sequence). This CDR3 is built from 15 residues. Trimming removed 5 bases from V and 9 bases from J; junction bases left unmatched: 12. CDR3 coding DNA: TGTGCCAGCAGTCCTCCCGGGACAGGGGTTTATCAAGCTTTCTTT. It specifies CASSPPGTGVYQAFF.

This sequence joins TRBV19 and TRBJ2-1, with 9 bases fitting TRBD1. Germline V CDR1 and CDR2: LNHDA, SQIVND (reference sequence). V gave up 0 bases and J gave up 6 bases; unmatched junction bases: 12. This CDR3 region has 18 residues. The CDR3 DNA reads TGTGCCAGTAGTATAGATCGGGGGACAGGGCCCGCGGGCAATGAGCAGTTCTTC. It specifies CASSIDRGTGPAGNEQFF. The full variable domain, its missing parts supplied by reference TRBV19 and TRBJ2-1, is DGGITQSPKYLFRKEGQNVTLSCEQNLNHDAMYWYRQDPGQGLRLIYYSQIVNDFQKGDIAEGYSVSREKKESFPLTVTSAQKNPTAFYLCASSIDRGTGPAGNEQFFGPGTRLTVL.

This sequence joins TRBV2 and TRBJ2-7; possible D gene TRBD1, 5 bases. The CDR3 covers 13 residues. Germline V gene lookup returns CDR1 SNHLY and CDR2 FYNNEI. V gave up 6 bases and J gave up 2 bases, with 11 bases separating them. In DNA form, the CDR3 reads TGTGCCAGCAGCGAGACAGCTCCCTACGAGCAGTACTTC. It yields the protein CASSETAPYEQYF.

This sequence joins TRBV18 and TRBJ1-4; D gene ambiguous. Between the trimmed V and J ends, which lost 0 bases and 7 bases, there was a span of 12 bases. Germline CDR1 KGHSH, CDR2 LQKENI. This CDR3 has 15 residues. Here the CDR3 reads CASSPPAPAGEKLFF. CDR3 nucleotide sequence: TGTGCCAGCTCACCACCGGCGCCAGCAGGTGAAAAACTGTTTTTT.

The count of this clone is one. The rearrangement links TRBV9 to TRBJ2-5, with a possible D match to TRBD2 (5 bases). This CDR3 spans 16 amino acids. Trimming took off 0 bases at V and 4 bases at J, with 16 bases between the two ends. Germline V CDR1 and CDR2: SGDLS, YYNGEE. The DNA of the CDR3 is TGTGCCAGCAGCGTAGGTAGAGACTACCGTTTAGAGACCCAGTACTTC. Protein sequence: CASSVGRDYRLETQYF.

The V call is TRBV6-4, the J call TRBJ1-2, with D possibly TRBD1 on 5 matching bases. The V end was cut by 4 bases, the J end by 4 bases, with 10 bases between. The CDR3 extends over 13 amino acids. Germline loops: CDR1 MRHNA, CDR2 SNTAGT. CDR3 region: CASSARDPYGYTF. CDR3 coding DNA: TGTGCCAGCAGTGCCAGGGATCCCTATGGCTACACCTTC.

This chain links TRBV5-4 with TRBJ2-2, with D hard to call. This CDR3 region has 15 residues. With 0 bases removed from V and 1 base from J, the gap between germline ends came to 7 bases. Germline V gives CDR1 SGHNT, CDR2 YYREEE (reference sequence). CDR3 DNA: TGTGCCAGCAGCTTGGGCCTAGAGAACACCGGGGAGCTGTTTTTT. Protein sequence: CASSLGLENTGELFF.

This clone occurred once. V is TRBV7-9 and J is TRBJ2-7; 8 bases line up with TRBD1. CDR3 size: 14 residues. With 5 bases clipped from V and 9 bases from J, the junction kept 12 bases outside the gene matches. Germline V gene sequence: CDR1 SEHNR, CDR2 FQNEAQ (reference sequence). The CDR3 region has the DNA TGTGCCAGCAGCCCGACAGGGGAAGGGGGTGGGCAGTACTTC. Protein sequence: CASSPTGEGGGQYF.

This clone has only one observation. V and J are TRBV7-2 and TRBJ2-7; D uncertain. Germline V gene sequence: CDR1 SGHTA, CDR2 FQGNSA. Trimming took 2 bases from V and 0 from J, leaving 8 bases between them. The CDR3 length is 14 residues. The CDR3: CASSLLVSSYEQYF. In DNA form, the CDR3 reads TGTGCCAGCAGCTTACTAGTATCCTCCTACGAGCAGTACTTC.

The chain uses TRBV29-1 and TRBJ2-7; 7 nucleotides agree with TRBD1. V lost 2 bases, J lost 1 base, and 5 bases stayed unmatched. The CDR3 totals 14 residues. In germline, CDR1 is SQVTM, CDR2 ANQGSEA. CDR3 coding DNA: TGCAGCGTTGAAATATGGGACAGTTCCTACGAGCAGTACTTC. Translated: CSVEIWDSSYEQYF.

The chain carries TRBV11-1 and TRBJ1-1; D gene uncertain. Germline CDR1 is SGHAT and CDR2 is FQDESV (reference sequence). The CDR3 totals 14 residues. V lost 2 bases and J lost 7, with 14 bases in between. CDR3 nucleotides: TGTGCCAGCAGCTTAATACGGGGTGGGGATGAAGCTTTCTTT. Translation gives CASSLIRGGDEAFF.